This TCR beta chain was identified during a study of cytomegalovirus exposure and HLA in healthy donors. General observations from the study: TCR beta V segments were, for the most part, productive about 87% or about 30% of the time in an earlier analysis.

CDR3 length equals 16 residues. Trimming at V came to 6 bases and at J to 0 bases, leaving 10 bases not matched to a gene. From germline, CDR1 is SQVTM and CDR2 ANQGSEA. Primers: 60 Vbeta forward and 13 Jbeta reverse. The table came from immunoSEQ multiplex PCR; TCRdb's copy has only in-frame clones and leaves some out. The sample contains some 150,000 clones, roughly 72% of which appear only once. As regards this clone: Its specificity is not known.

This TCR was sampled from a young woman in good health and CMV-seropositive. Sequenced material: PBMCs. The rearrangement links TRBV29-1 to TRBJ2-1; 8 bases agree with TRBD1. CDR3 loop: CSVLSTQGASYNEQFF. The CDR3 region has the DNA TGCAGCGTCCTCTCAACGCAGGGGGCCTCCTACAATGAGCAGTTCTTC.